The 14 T cell receptor beta chains below were found in one sample sequenced in a study of OX40 agonist ivuxolimab in advanced cancers. Method: immunoSEQ multiplex PCR; TCRdb's copy keeps in-frame clones and lacks some. This table has about 88,000 clones, approximately 85% appearing once. The material was CD4+ or CD8+ T cells sorted from blood, obtained in a trial of the OX40 agonist ivuxolimab. The origin of the receptors is an adult with an advanced solid tumor such as melanoma, head and neck, liver or kidney cancer.

The CDR3 reads CASSSGSGGETQYF. CDR3 DNA: TGTGCCAGCAGTTCGGGCAGCGGGGGAGAGACCCAGTACTTC. The chain carries TRBV27 and TRBJ2-5; 8 nucleotides line up with TRBD2. Trimming at V came to 4 bases and at J to 4 bases, leaving 5 bases not matched to a gene. The V gene's germline CDR1 is MNHEY and CDR2 SMNVEV (reference sequence). The CDR3 totals 14 residues.

This clone was seen a handful of times. The chain joins TRBV7-9 to TRBJ1-1; D remains unclear. Trimming cost V 2 bases and J 1 base, with 8 bases left between them. Germline values: CDR1 SEHNR, CDR2 FQNEAQ (reference sequence). The CDR3 extends over 14 amino acids. CDR3 coding DNA: TGTGCCAGCAGCTTAATGGGTAGGAACACTGAAGCTTTCTTT. This gives the protein CASSLMGRNTEAFF.

This chain joins TRBV7-9 and TRBJ2-5, with a possible D match to TRBD2 (5 bases). The CDR3 is 15 residues long. CDR1 and CDR2 from the germline V gene are SEHNR and FQNEAQ (reference sequence). The V gene lost 4 bases and the J gene lost 5 bases, with 17 bases spanning the gap. The CDR3 DNA is TGTGCCAGCAGCTCCCCAGAATTTACGGGGGAGACCCAGTACTTC. This codes for CASSSPEFTGETQYF. The full variable domain, completed using reference TRBV7-9 and TRBJ2-5, is DTGVSQNPRHKITKRGQNVTFRCDPISEHNRLYWYRQTLGQGPEFLTYFQNEAQLEKSRLLSDRFSAERPKGSFSTLEIQRTEQGDSAMYLCASSSPEFTGETQYFGPGTRLLVL.

The chain recombines TRBV5-6 with TRBJ2-7; weak D call: TRBD1 (6 bases). From germline, CDR1 is SGHDT and CDR2 YYEEEE. Deletions cut 0 bases from V and 7 bases from J, with 17 bases between. This CDR3 has 15 amino acids. The CDR3 here is CASSLGTGLVGEQYF. CDR3 bases: TGTGCCAGCAGCTTGGGTACAGGGTTGGTTGGAGAGCAGTACTTC.

The chain employs TRBV7-9 and TRBJ2-1; a possible D gene is TRBD2 (5 bases). V was clipped by 2 bases and J by 7 bases, with 12 bases between them. Germline CDR1 is SEHNR and CDR2 is FQNEAQ (reference sequence). This CDR3 spans 14 amino acids. The CDR3 DNA sequence: TGTGCCAGCAGCTTAAGACGGGAAGGGAATGAGCAGTTCTTC. The encoded protein is CASSLRREGNEQFF.

The genes are TRBV5-1 and TRBJ2-3, with D perhaps being TRBD1 or TRBD2 (5 bases each). The CDR3 contains 16 residues. V was cut by 4 bases and J by 1 base, with 16 bases left in between. Germline-derived CDR1 and CDR2 are SGHRS and YFSETQ. CDR3 nucleotides: TGCGCCAGCAGCACCATGGGACCCGACCGCACAGATACGCAGTATTTT. It specifies CASSTMGPDRTDTQYF.

The chain uses TRBV9 and TRBJ2-2, with D perhaps matching TRBD1 (5 bases). CDR3 size: 16 residues. V was cut by 0 bases and J by 4 bases, with 13 bases left in between. The V gene's germline CDR1 is SGDLS and CDR2 YYNGEE. In DNA form, the CDR3 reads TGTGCCAGCAGCGTAGTCGCCAGGGAAACCACCGGGGAGCTGTTTTTT. This translates into CASSVVARETTGELFF.

The chain couples TRBV6-6 to TRBJ1-6; a weak D match, TRBD1 (5 bases). The germline gives CDR1 MNHNY, CDR2 SVGAGI (reference sequence). CDR3 length equals 13 residues. V was pared by 6 bases and J by 8 bases, with 11 bases between. The CDR3 loop reads CASREGLYSPLHF. Here the CDR3 DNA reads TGTGCCAGCAGGGAGGGGCTTTATTCACCCCTCCACTTT.

V usage is TRBV5-1 and J usage is TRBJ2-3; 7 bases align to TRBD2. The trim removed 1 base at V and 2 bases at J, leaving 4 bases unmatched. The CDR3 totals 15 residues. From germline, CDR1 is SGHRS and CDR2 YFSETQ. The chain's CDR3 is CASSLPAGYTDTQYF. The CDR3 nucleotides read TGCGCCAGCAGCTTGCCAGCGGGATACACAGATACGCAGTATTTT.

This chain uses TRBV5-6 with TRBJ1-1; no definite D call. CDR3 size: 15 residues. V dropped 4 bases and J dropped 1 base, with 14 bases sitting between them. Germline-derived CDR1 and CDR2 are SGHDT and YYEEEE. The CDR3 DNA sequence: TGTGCCAGCAGCCCCACCCCAGGTGAGAACACTGAAGCTTTCTTT. The encoded protein is CASSPTPGENTEAFF.

The CDR3 sequence is CASSPDPNSYEQYV. DNA for the CDR3: TGCGCCAGCAGCCCTGACCCGAACTCCTACGAGCAGTACGTC. The chain combines TRBV5-1 with TRBJ2-7; D uncertain. In germline, CDR1 is SGHRS, CDR2 YFSETQ. This CDR3 comprises 14 residues. V lost 4 bases and J 0 bases, leaving 11 bases between the germline ends.

In this sample, this clone turned up a few times. The chain joins TRBV9 to TRBJ1-1; D gene uncertain. V was pared by 7 bases and J by 0 bases, with 13 bases between. The CDR3 is made up of 14 amino acids. CDR1 and CDR2 (germline): SGDLS, YYNGEE. The CDR3 protein is CASAPMGMNTEAFF. The CDR3 DNA reads as TGTGCCAGCGCTCCCATGGGTATGAACACTGAAGCTTTCTTT.

The chain is built from TRBV6-6 and TRBJ1-4; possible D gene TRBD1, 6 bases. This CDR3 comprises 12 residues. The V and J ends lost 7 bases and 8 bases respectively, with 11 bases between them. Germline lookup yields CDR1 MNHNY and CDR2 SVGAGI (reference sequence). This CDR3 is CASIGGREKLFF. The CDR3 DNA reads TGTGCCAGCATCGGGGGGCGCGAAAAACTGTTTTTT.

This chain uses TRBV5-1 with TRBJ2-3; 14 nucleotides match TRBD2. CDR1 SGHRS and CDR2 YFSETQ come from the germline V gene. Trimming at V came to 3 bases and at J to 0 bases, leaving 3 bases not matched to a gene. There are 17 residues in the CDR3. The CDR3 DNA reads as TGCGCCAGCAGCTCGGGACTAGCGGGAGCTAGCACAGATACGCAGTATTTT. This sequence encodes CASSSGLAGASTDTQYF.